One sample yielded the 13 T cell receptor beta chains listed below, sequenced in a study of cytomegalovirus exposure and HLA in healthy donors. Amplification used 60 Vbeta primers and 13 Jbeta primers. Produced via immunoSEQ multiplex PCR; TCRdb's table is partial and in-frame only. The sample includes 150,000 or so clones, around 74% of them seen just once. Sequenced input: PBMCs. The source of these receptors is a young man in good health and CMV-seronegative.

This chain connects TRBV6-1 to TRBJ2-7, with D unresolved. The CDR3 extends over 13 amino acids. Germline V gene data show CDR1 as MNHNS and CDR2 as SASEGT. V was trimmed by 7 bases and J by 4 bases, leaving 14 bases between them. The CDR3 spells CASMKPTPYEQYF. The DNA of the CDR3 is TGTGCCAGCATGAAACCTACCCCATACGAGCAGTACTTC.

The chain links TRBV5-5 to TRBJ1-5; D is unclear. V dropped 4 bases and J dropped 3 bases, with 14 bases sitting between them. Germline CDR1 reads SGHKS; CDR2 reads YYEKEE (reference sequence). CDR3 length: 15 residues. For the CDR3, the DNA is TGTGCCAGCAGCCCGGGGAGGATCTACAATCAGCCCCAGCATTTT. Its translation is CASSPGRIYNQPQHF.

This chain uses TRBV5-1 with TRBJ2-6; TRBD2 matches at 13 bases. The CDR3 consists of 18 residues. With V trimmed by 4 bases and J by 0 bases, 4 bases remained unmatched. CDR1 SGHRS and CDR2 YFSETQ come from the germline V gene. CDR3 DNA: TGCGCCAGCAGCCCGGGACTAGCGGGAAGCTCTGGGGCCAACGTCCTGACTTTC. Translation: CASSPGLAGSSGANVLTF.

The chain combines TRBV5-8 with TRBJ2-3; 10 bases match TRBD2. Germline V lookup: CDR1 SGHTS, CDR2 YDEGEE. The ends lost 2 bases at V and 0 bases at J; junction bases unmatched: 9. CDR3 size: 18 residues. The CDR3 DNA sequence: TGTGCCAGCAGCTTTATCACTAGCGGGGTCCCTAGCACAGATACGCAGTATTTT. It codes for CASSFITSGVPSTDTQYF. Looking up the rest from reference TRBV5-8 and TRBJ2-3 gives the full variable domain: EAGVTQSPTHLIKTRGQQATLRCSPISGHTSVYWYQQALGLGLQFLLWYDEGEERNRGNFPPRFSGRQFPNYSSELNVNALELEDSALYLCASSFITSGVPSTDTQYFGPGTRLTVL.

In its sample, this clone was seen a few times. The chain recombines TRBV7-9 with TRBJ2-3; TRBD2 aligns across 12 bases. Losses at the gene ends were 5 bases for V and 2 bases for J; bases not matched to a gene: 5. Germline CDR1 and CDR2: SEHNR and FQNEAQ (reference sequence). This CDR3 spans 16 amino acids. The CDR3 spells CASSGRLAGATDTQYF. The CDR3 DNA reads as TGTGCCAGCAGCGGCAGACTAGCGGGGGCCACAGATACGCAGTATTTT.

There are a few counts of this clone. V usage is TRBV10-3 and J usage is TRBJ2-2; 14 positions match TRBD2. Germline-derived CDR1 and CDR2 are ENHRY and SYGVKD. V lost 7 bases to trimming and J lost 5 bases; unmatched junction nucleotides: 15. The CDR3 has 19 residues. Here the CDR3 DNA reads TGTGCCATCACCCGAACTCTGACTAGCGGGGGGGCCAGTACCGGGGAGCTGTTTTTT. This encodes CAITRTLTSGGASTGELFF.

The chain carries TRBV10-3 and TRBJ1-5; D call uncertain. The CDR3 runs to 14 residues. The V gene lost 0 bases and the J gene lost 8 bases, with 11 bases spanning the gap. Germline loops: CDR1 ENHRY, CDR2 SYGVKD. The CDR3 region is CAISESKLSEPQHF. CDR3 DNA: TGTGCCATCAGTGAGTCGAAACTAAGCGAGCCCCAGCATTTT.

The J gene is TRBJ2-2, the V gene TRBV9, with D tentatively TRBD1 (6 bases). The CDR3 totals 15 residues. Deletions cut 4 bases from V and 4 bases from J, with 14 bases between. CDR1 and CDR2 (germline): SGDLS, YYNGEE. CDR3 residues: CASSQAGEGTGELFF. The CDR3 region has the DNA TGTGCCAGCAGCCAGGCAGGGGAAGGCACCGGGGAGCTGTTTTTT.

The CDR3 bases are TGTGCCAGCAGCCCTATGACAGGCGGGGAGACCCAGTACTTC. As protein: CASSPMTGGETQYF. The chain couples TRBV5-6 to TRBJ2-5, with D possibly TRBD1 on 6 matching bases. This CDR3 contains 14 residues. V lost 4 bases and J lost 5, with 15 bases in between. Germline assignment: CDR1 SGHDT and CDR2 YYEEEE.

This clone was counted a single time. Other DNA variants within this sample encode the same CDR3. This rearrangement joins TRBV11-2 to TRBJ1-4, with TRBD1 as a possible D gene (6 bases). The length of the CDR3 is 17 residues. The V and J ends lost 7 bases and 7 bases respectively, with 25 bases between them. Germline V gene lookup returns CDR1 SGHAT and CDR2 FQNNGV. CDR3 DNA sequence: TGTGCCAGCAACCCGAGGACGGGGGGCGCATTTGGTGAAAAACTGTTTTTT. Encoded protein: CASNPRTGGAFGEKLFF.

The chain employs TRBV6-5 and TRBJ1-5; no definite D call. CDR1 is MNHEY, CDR2 SVGAGI, per germline. Trimming cost V 8 bases and J 4 bases, with 15 bases left between them. The CDR3 is 14 residues long. CDR3 sequence: CASQSGDRNQPQHF. The CDR3 DNA follows: TGTGCCAGCCAGTCAGGCGATAGGAATCAGCCCCAGCATTTT.

This chain uses TRBV10-3 with TRBJ2-1, with a tentative D call TRBD1 (7 bases). This CDR3 is 14 amino acids long. Germline V CDR1 and CDR2: ENHRY, SYGVKD. V was trimmed by 3 bases and J by 6 bases, leaving 12 bases between them. CDR3 bases: TGTGCCATCAGTGATCCAGGGGGGAGCAATGAGCAGTTCTTC. It specifies CAISDPGGSNEQFF.

This clone was detected only a few times. The genes are TRBV6-5 and TRBJ1-1; D is possibly TRBD1 (6 bases). CDR1 and CDR2 from the germline V gene are MNHEY and SVGAGI. This CDR3 comprises 14 residues. V shed 2 bases and J shed 8 bases, with 15 bases lying between them. Written as DNA, the CDR3 is TGTGCCAGCAGTTACCCACCCTCCAGGGGCGAAGCTTTCTTT. Translated: CASSYPPSRGEAFF.